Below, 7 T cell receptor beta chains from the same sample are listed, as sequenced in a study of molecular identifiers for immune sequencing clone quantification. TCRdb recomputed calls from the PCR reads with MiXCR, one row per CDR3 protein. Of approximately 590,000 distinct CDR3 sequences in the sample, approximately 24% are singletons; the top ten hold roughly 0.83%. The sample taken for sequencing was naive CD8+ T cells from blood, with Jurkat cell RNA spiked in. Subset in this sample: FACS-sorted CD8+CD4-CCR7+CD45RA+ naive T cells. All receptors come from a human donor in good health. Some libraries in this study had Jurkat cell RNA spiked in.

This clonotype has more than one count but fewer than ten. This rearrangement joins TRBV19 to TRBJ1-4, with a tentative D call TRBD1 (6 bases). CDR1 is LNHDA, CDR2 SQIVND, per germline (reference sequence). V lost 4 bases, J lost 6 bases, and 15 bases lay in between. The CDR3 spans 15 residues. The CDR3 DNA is TGTGCCAGTAGTACCCTACTGGGGACATATGAAAAACTGTTTTTT. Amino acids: CASSTLLGTYEKLFF.

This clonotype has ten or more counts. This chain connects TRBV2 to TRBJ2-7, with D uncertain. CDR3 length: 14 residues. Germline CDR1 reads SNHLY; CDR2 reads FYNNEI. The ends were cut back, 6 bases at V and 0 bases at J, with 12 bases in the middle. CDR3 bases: TGTGCCAGCAGAAAAGGTGGCCTCTCCTACGAGCAGTACTTC. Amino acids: CASRKGGLSYEQYF. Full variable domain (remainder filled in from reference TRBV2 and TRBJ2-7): EPEVTQTPSHQVTQMGQEVILRCVPISNHLYFYWYRQILGQKVEFLVSFYNNEISEKSEIFDDQFSVERPDGSNFTLKIRSTKLEDSAMYFCASRKGGLSYEQYFGPGTRLTVT.

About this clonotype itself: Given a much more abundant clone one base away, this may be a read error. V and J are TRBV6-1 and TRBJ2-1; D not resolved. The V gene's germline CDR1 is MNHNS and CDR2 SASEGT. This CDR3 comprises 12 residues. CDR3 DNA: TGTGCCAGCCGTGAAATCTACAATGAGCAGTTCTTC. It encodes CASREIYNEQFF.

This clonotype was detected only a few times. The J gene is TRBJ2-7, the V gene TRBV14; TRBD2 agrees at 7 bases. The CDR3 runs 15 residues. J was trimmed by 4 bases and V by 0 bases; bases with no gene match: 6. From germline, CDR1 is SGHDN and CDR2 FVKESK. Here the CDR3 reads CASSQEVGLGYEQYF. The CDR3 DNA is TGTGCCAGCAGCCAAGAGGTTGGACTAGGATACGAGCAGTACTTC.

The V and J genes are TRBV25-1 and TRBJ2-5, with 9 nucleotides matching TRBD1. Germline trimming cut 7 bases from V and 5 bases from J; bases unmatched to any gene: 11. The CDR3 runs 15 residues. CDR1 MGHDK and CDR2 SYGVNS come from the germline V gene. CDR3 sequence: CASNPPGQGFETQYF. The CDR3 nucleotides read TGTGCCAGCAACCCCCCGGGACAGGGTTTTGAGACCCAGTACTTC.

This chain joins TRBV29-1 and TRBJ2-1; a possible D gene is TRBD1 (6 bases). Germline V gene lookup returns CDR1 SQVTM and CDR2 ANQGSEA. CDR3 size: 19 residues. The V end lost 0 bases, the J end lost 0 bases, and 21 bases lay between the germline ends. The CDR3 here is CSVEDWGRDTLSSYNEQFF. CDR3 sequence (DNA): TGCAGCGTTGAAGATTGGGGCCGGGACACCCTGAGCTCCTACAATGAGCAGTTCTTC.

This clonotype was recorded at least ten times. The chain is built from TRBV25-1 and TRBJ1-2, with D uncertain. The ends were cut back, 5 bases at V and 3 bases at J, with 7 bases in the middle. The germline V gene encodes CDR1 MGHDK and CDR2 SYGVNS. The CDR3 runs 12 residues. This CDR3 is CASSLGDYGYTF. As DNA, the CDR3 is TGTGCCAGCAGTCTGGGAGACTATGGCTACACCTTC.